This T cell receptor beta chain was recovered during a study of blood T cell repertoires in COVID-19. At the level of the study: Acute-phase and convalescent COVID-19 samples originated in the United States, Italy and Spain. T cells, B-cell-depleted T cells, or PBMCs supplied cDNA or gDNA.

TCRdb's table, derived via immunoSEQ multiplex PCR, lists solely in-frame clones and lacks some. The repertoire holds roughly 500,000 clones, with about 91% as singletons. Recruited during active infection, patients (from Seattle) were subsequently followed longitudinally. The CDR3 has 19 amino acids. The V and J ends lost 3 bases and 1 base respectively, with 22 bases between them. The V gene's germline CDR1 is LNHNV and CDR2 YYDKDF (reference sequence). The chain is built from TRBV15 and TRBJ2-4; possibly TRBD1 for D (5 bases). The sample consisted of peripheral blood. The TCR was taken from a man in his late teens or twenties with COVID-19, enrolled during active disease. CDR3 amino acids: CATSSPRVGRAAAKNIQYF. CDR3 nucleotide sequence: TGTGCCACCAGCAGTCCCAGGGTAGGGCGCGCGGCGGCCAAAAACATTCAGTACTTC.